Described below is a single T cell receptor beta chain sequence and its context. What it recognizes is unknown. The PCR employed 60 Vbeta primers together with 13 Jbeta primers. Method: immunoSEQ multiplex PCR; TCRdb's copy keeps in-frame clones and lacks some. This repertoire shows 150,000 to 200,000 clones, nearly 80% found once; its top ten account for about 3%. Each of the donors was a healthy bone marrow donor. Per the germline V gene, CDR1 is LNHDA and CDR2 is SQIVND (reference sequence). The V gene lost 9 bases and the J gene lost 3 bases, with 8 bases spanning the gap. The CDR3 runs to 11 residues. The sample is drawn from a study of cytomegalovirus exposure and HLA in healthy donors. Study observations and caveats: Apart from CMV serostatus, no immune exposure information was available.

The receptor was isolated from a female donor in good health and CMV-seronegative. The chain couples TRBV19 to TRBJ1-2; D might be TRBD1 (5 bases). Source material: PBMCs. CDR3 in DNA: TGTGCCAGCGAAGGGGACTATGGCTACACCTTC. Its protein product is CASEGDYGYTF.